This TCR beta chain derives from a study of human T cells and chemical hapten exposure. Study details: DPC at 0.01% went onto the upper back in patch tests, read at 6 days. Study findings and constraints: With DPC sensitization, TCRs exceeding 1 in 1000 frequency showed no change.

Between the trimmed V and J ends, which lost 10 bases and 0 bases, there was a span of 13 bases. Germline V CDR1 and CDR2: MDHEN, SYDVKM. The CDR3 contains 13 residues. The study used a library that attached unique molecular identifiers to individual cDNA molecules. TCRdb ran MiXCR on the RACE reads and lists one entry per CDR3 protein. The table has about 260,000 distinct CDR3 sequences, over 8% seen once. This clonotype has a handful of counts. The antigen is undetermined. Time point defined: pre-sensitization, week 0. Treatment defined: therapeutic diphenylcyclopropenone sensitization with weekly scalp DPC. Sample donors consisted of patients with alopecia, aged 18 to 70 years, who were suitable for DPC.

The source of this sequence is a woman aged 40 to 55 with alopecia areata. Some clones in this sample may be carry-over from other donors' samples. This chain uses TRBV28 with TRBJ2-7; no clear D gene. The sequenced sample was whole blood, obtained in connection with sensitization to the hapten diphenylcyclopropenone (DPC). The DNA of the CDR3 is TGTGCCACCACCTCCGGCGGCTCCTACGAGCAGTACTTC. This encodes CATTSGGSYEQYF.